This entry is about one T cell receptor beta chain. Antigen: not known. This sample is drawn from a study of T cells in localized non-small cell lung cancer. Repertoires were generated with immunoSEQ multiplex PCR, while TCRdb's copy carries only in-frame clones and drops some. Among 30,000 or so clones listed, roughly 90% were seen once. The germline V and J ends were trimmed by 5 bases and 0 bases, with 20 bases remaining between them. CDR1 is SGHAT, CDR2 FQNNGV, per germline. CDR3 length equals 18 residues. The study's findings and limits: Heterogeneity is still possible, as just one tumor region was sequenced. With higher T cell density in blood came longer overall survival. Uninvolved adjacent lung had higher T cell clonality than tumor and all other tissues. Adjacent lung was found to contain a median around 58 of the top 100 tumor clones.

This specimen consisted of peripheral blood mononuclear cells, obtained before any cancer treatment. The chain recombines TRBV11-2 with TRBJ2-4; the D gene could be TRBD1 or TRBD2 (5 bases each). The receptor was isolated from a woman aged 35-75 years with stage III lung adenocarcinoma. CDR3: CASSLRGRSLLAKNIQYF. For the CDR3, the DNA is TGTGCCAGCAGCCTAAGGGGACGTTCACTACTAGCCAAAAACATTCAGTACTTC.